The source of this T cell receptor beta chain is a study of CD8 T cells in ankylosing spondylitis (dated by TCRdb to between 2016 and 2019). Concerning the study at large: The study profiled T cell receptor beta repertoires in healthy donors and ankylosing spondylitis patients to find disease-linked TCR variants. The whole study cohort included about a hundred healthy donors and about two dozen ankylosing spondylitis patients. Peripheral blood was sampled, and synovial fluid was also collected from ankylosing spondylitis patients. Broader findings and caveats from the paper: Some TCR beta motif variants had previously been reported in synovial fluid and blood of reactive arthritis patients, which suggested common disease-initiation mechanisms. Blood from ankylosing spondylitis patients appeared to be characterized by a TCR beta motif composed of 7 to 9 highly homologous amino acid variants. The disease-linked clones had a CD8+ phenotype and were found at relatively low frequencies in peripheral blood. According to the report, matched synovial fluid samples from ankylosing spondylitis patients were significantly enriched for the disease-linked clones.

This clonotype was detected only a few times. The specificity of this receptor is unknown. Base quality data are lacking; no much larger clone is found one base away. Sequencing took place on an Illumina HiSeq 2500. Quantitative 5'-RACE with molecular barcodes was used to prepare TCR beta libraries. Per the authors' processing: A new computational method, built on a probabilistic model of VDJ rearrangement, was used to identify disease-linked TCR variants. Starting from the raw public reads, TCRdb applied fastp trimming at Q25, assembled clones with MiXCR and retained in-frame beta chains. Under each unique CDR3 protein, matching rows form one entry showing the most common genes and DNA. The V and J calls reflect TCRdb's pipeline rather than the authors' work. This sample comprises about 390,000 distinct CDR3 sequences, about 20% of them detected only once. The top ten clones comprise less than 20% of the sample.

The CDR3 spans 13 residues, from the cysteine through the phenylalanine. Only the CDR3 DNA is retained, 39 bases long and in frame from the first base. A distance of 9 bases separates the germline ends of V and J, which lose 1 base and 5 bases respectively. The germline V gene (reference sequence) provides CDR1 DFQATT and CDR2 SNEGSKA. This receptor was identified in a male donor with ankylosing spondylitis. The V and J segments used are TRBV20-1 and TRBJ1-5; TRBD1 might be the D gene, on 5 matching bases. The sample comprised blood, either unsorted or a sorted T cell fraction (not recorded which). For the CDR3, the sequence is CSARVSRDQPQHF. The sequenced DNA is TGCAGTGCTAGAGTATCCAGGGATCAGCCCCAGCATTTT.